These 5 T cell receptor beta chains originate from one sample sequenced in a study of shared clonotypes between healthy human individuals. The data were produced by immunoSEQ multiplex PCR, yet TCRdb's version contains in-frame clones alone and is incomplete. In the table there are roughly 1.5 million clones, 98% of which are singletons. Sequenced sample: naive CD4+ T cells sorted from blood. The subset here: CD45RA+ positively selected. These receptors all come from a man aged 25 to 40 in good health.

The V gene is TRBV10-1, the J gene TRBJ2-1; D gene ambiguous. V lost 0 bases and J 10 bases, leaving 10 bases between the germline ends. The CDR3 consists of 13 residues. Germline V CDR1 and CDR2: WNHNN, SYGVQD (reference sequence). CDR3 amino acids: CASSESHVNEQFF. In nucleotides, the CDR3 is TGCGCCAGCAGTGAGTCCCACGTCAACGAGCAGTTCTTC.

V is TRBV4-2 and J is TRBJ2-7; 8 positions match TRBD2. Trimming at V came to 0 bases and at J to 3 bases, leaving 4 bases not matched to a gene. The germline V gene encodes CDR1 LGHNA and CDR2 YNFKEQ. This CDR3 spans 15 amino acids. The DNA for the CDR3 is TGTGCCAGCAGCCAAGATGAGACTAGCGTCTACGAGCAGTACTTC. Translating it yields CASSQDETSVYEQYF.

The V call is TRBV10-3, the J call TRBJ2-7; D is undetermined. V lost 5 bases to trimming and J lost 3 bases, with 11 bases between them. This CDR3 spans 13 amino acids. CDR1 ENHRY and CDR2 SYGVKD come from the germline V gene. CDR3 sequence reads: CAISRGPGYEQYF. The CDR3 DNA reads TGTGCCATCAGTCGAGGACCTGGCTACGAGCAGTACTTC.

This clone was observed a single time. The chain carries TRBV25-1 and TRBJ2-7, with D tentatively TRBD1 (6 bases). The CDR3 is 13 residues long. Per the germline V gene, CDR1 is MGHDK and CDR2 is SYGVNS. V was trimmed by 6 bases and J by 1 base, leaving 10 bases between them. The CDR3 loop reads CASSRGGSYEQYF. The CDR3 DNA sequence: TGTGCCAGCAGCCGAGGGGGTTCCTACGAGCAGTACTTC.

The V and J genes are TRBV9 and TRBJ2-1; TRBD2 matches at 8 bases. V was clipped by 2 bases and J by 5 bases; unmatched bases: 6. CDR3 length: 15 amino acids. Germline loops: CDR1 SGDLS, CDR2 YYNGEE. The DNA of the CDR3 is TGTGCCAGCAGCGTTAGCGGGGCCGGCCACAATGAGCAGTTCTTC. It specifies CASSVSGAGHNEQFF.